Listed below are T cell receptor beta chains from one sample, sequenced in a study of response to subunit inactivated influenza vaccine. In TCRdb, the RT-PCR reads were re-called with MiXCR into one record per CDR3 protein. The sample records under 200,000 distinct CDR3 sequences, more than 10% being singletons. Another study also made use of these data, one on T cells expressing NK-cell markers.

The sequencing used CD8+ T cells sorted from PBMCs, collected roughly 12 days after vaccination. The source is a man aged 50 to 59 who received an inactivated influenza vaccine. CDR3s include the opening cysteine and the closing phenylalanine or tryptophan.

V	CDR3
TRBV15	CATSRGWGNTEAFF
TRBV24-1	CATSDTGTGFYEQYF
TRBV5-1	CASSPGPLADVFTGELFF
TRBV4-3	CASSQVSYSTDTQYF
TRBV20-1	CSAFSGNQPQHF
TRBV6-5	CASSYGQGGTQYF
TRBV20-1	CSARGRTIANEQFF
TRBV7-6	CASSFKRGETQYF
TRBV9	CASSVSLGFTDTQYF
TRBV30	CAWKHPALWETQYF
TRBV12-3/TRBV12-4	CASTTDRMGNQPQHF
TRBV2	CASRGTGIIDPYNEQFF
TRBV13	CASSPRDRVEAFF
TRBV30	CAWREAGVIDEQFF
TRBV27	CASSPSWNEQFF
TRBV7-9	CASSGSWGYETQYF
TRBV29-1	CSVVTGATYEQYF
TRBV6-5	CASSYLGAGAYEQYF
TRBV12-3/TRBV12-4	CASSLVFRRSSYEQYF
TRBV24-1	CATSDSTGDGYTF
TRBV11-2	CASSTMLKNTEAFF
TRBV19	CASSIWQDGYTF
TRBV4-3	CASSQDLTGSDIQYF
TRBV3-1	CASSPPTGGGETQYF
TRBV4-1	CASRPQGNYGYTF
TRBV25-1	CASSEWGGGSNEKLFF
TRBV11-2	CASSSRDSVSTDTQYF
TRBV7-9	CASSLPGFREQYF
TRBV6-2/TRBV6-3	CASSSARRGTDTQYF
TRBV7-9	CASSLGFNSYNEQFF
TRBV20-1	CSAPPGTSGRDEQFF
TRBV13	CASSSEGRTNYGYTF
TRBV18	CASSIGGLYEQYF
TRBV6-5	CASSYDEGYEQYF
TRBV7-2	CASSSWSSGGNQETQYF
TRBV5-1	CASSFRAQDAWTGELFF
TRBV28	CASIRDPRNEQFF
TRBV7-9	CASSLARGGDTGELFF
TRBV12-3/TRBV12-4	CASSLILLGGPKETQYF
TRBV29-1	CSVEREGLGDTQYF
TRBV5-1	CASSTSGTGIHEQYF
TRBV28	CASSFPGQRDSQETQYF
TRBV9	CASSVVGTSGVSDTQYF
TRBV12-3/TRBV12-4	CASSSWTDGYEQYF
TRBV10-2	CASSEVGLADALDEQYF
TRBV10-3	CAISDNRGTSHYGYTF
TRBV7-9	CASSFASGGYEQYF
TRBV3-1	CASSHGPGLAGGLSDTGELFF
TRBV4-3	CASSQDRVGANEQFF
TRBV29-1	CSTRTGVAEQFF
TRBV28	CASSLMRWETQYF
TRBV7-8	CASSLVIGTGSYEQYF
TRBV5-1	CASSLIAAGAHGELFF
TRBV3-1	CASSQRLYPTGELFF
TRBV20-1	CSATHRGQDYGYTF